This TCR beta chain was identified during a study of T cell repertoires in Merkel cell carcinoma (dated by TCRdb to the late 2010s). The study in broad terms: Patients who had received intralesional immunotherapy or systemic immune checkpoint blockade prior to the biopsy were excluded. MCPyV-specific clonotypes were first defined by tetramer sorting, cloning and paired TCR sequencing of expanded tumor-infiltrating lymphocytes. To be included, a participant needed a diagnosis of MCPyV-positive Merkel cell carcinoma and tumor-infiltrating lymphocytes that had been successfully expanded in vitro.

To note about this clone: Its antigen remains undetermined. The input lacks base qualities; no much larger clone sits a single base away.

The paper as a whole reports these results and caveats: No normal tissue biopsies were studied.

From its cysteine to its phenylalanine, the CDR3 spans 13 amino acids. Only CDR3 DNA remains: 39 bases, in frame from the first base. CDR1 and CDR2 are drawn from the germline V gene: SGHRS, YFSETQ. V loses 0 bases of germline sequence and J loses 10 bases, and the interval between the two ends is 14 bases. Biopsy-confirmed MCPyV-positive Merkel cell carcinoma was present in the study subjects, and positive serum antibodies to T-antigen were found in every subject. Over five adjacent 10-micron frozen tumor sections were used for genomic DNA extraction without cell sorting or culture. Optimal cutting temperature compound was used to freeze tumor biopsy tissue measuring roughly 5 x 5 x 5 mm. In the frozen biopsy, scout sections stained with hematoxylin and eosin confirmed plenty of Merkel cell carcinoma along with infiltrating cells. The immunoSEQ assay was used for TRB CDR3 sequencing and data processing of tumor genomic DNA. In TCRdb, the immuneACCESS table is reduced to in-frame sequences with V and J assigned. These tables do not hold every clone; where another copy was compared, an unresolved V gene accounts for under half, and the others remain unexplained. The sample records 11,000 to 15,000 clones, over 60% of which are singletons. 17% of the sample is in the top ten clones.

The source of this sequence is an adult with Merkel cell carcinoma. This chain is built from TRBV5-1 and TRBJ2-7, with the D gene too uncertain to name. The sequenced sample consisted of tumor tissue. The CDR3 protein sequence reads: CASSLERGRDQYF. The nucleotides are TGCGCCAGCAGCTTGGAGAGAGGTCGAGACCAGTACTTC.